This is a list of T cell receptor beta chains from one sample in a study of T cell responses to AZD1222 COVID-19 vaccine. Profiled with immunoSEQ multiplex PCR; TCRdb holds only in-frame clones, not every one. The repertoire has 120,000 or so clones, 84% of them found once; the top ten carry roughly a quarter. Specimen: peripheral blood, collected 28 days after the second AZD1222 dose. The receptors shown here come from an adult who received the AZD1222 COVID-19 vaccine. The CDR3 runs from the conserved cysteine through the conserved F or W. Each record gives: J gene, clone size, D gene, V gene, CDR3 protein, CDR3 DNA. D genes are given only for firm matches. A clone size is listed for some rows: how often the clone was seen (once, few, many), or a class if it is expanded.

j_call: TRBJ1-4; clone_size: NA; d_call: TRBD1; v_call: TRBV5-6; cdr3_aa: CASSTRTGTGLSEKLFF; cdr3_nt: TGTGCCAGCAGCACTCGGACAGGGACGGGATTATCTGAAAAACTGTTTTTT
j_call: TRBJ1-1; clone_size: NA; d_call: TRBD1; v_call: TRBV29-1; cdr3_aa: CSVNVRGLEAFF; cdr3_nt: TGCAGCGTTAATGTGAGGGGGCTTGAAGCTTTCTTT
j_call: TRBJ2-5; clone_size: NA; d_call: TRBD2; v_call: TRBV5-6; cdr3_aa: CASSASGGVEYF; cdr3_nt: TGTGCCAGCAGCGCTTCTGGGGGGGTAGAATACTTC
j_call: TRBJ2-7; clone_size: NA; d_call: TRBD1; v_call: TRBV27; cdr3_aa: CASSPSSGDRGSYEQYF; cdr3_nt: TGTGCCAGCAGTCCTTCCTCCGGGGACAGGGGATCCTACGAGCAGTACTTC
j_call: TRBJ1-2; clone_size: once; d_call: NA; v_call: TRBV9; cdr3_aa: CASSLHIPSTGMGGYTF; cdr3_nt: TGTGCCAGCAGCCTACACATACCCTCGACGGGGATGGGTGGCTACACCTTC
j_call: TRBJ1-6; clone_size: NA; d_call: TRBD1; v_call: TRBV4-1; cdr3_aa: CASSTGQGARSPLHF; cdr3_nt: TGCGCCAGCAGCACGGGACAGGGGGCAAGATCACCCCTCCACTTT
j_call: TRBJ2-7; clone_size: NA; d_call: TRBD2; v_call: TRBV7-2; cdr3_aa: CASSLVWQPGLSLYEQYF; cdr3_nt: TGTGCCAGCAGCTTAGTTTGGCAACCGGGACTATCCCTCTACGAGCAGTACTTC
j_call: TRBJ2-2; clone_size: NA; d_call: NA; v_call: TRBV9; cdr3_aa: CASSVESLDLWTGELFF; cdr3_nt: TGTGCCAGCAGCGTAGAGTCTTTGGACCTTTGGACCGGGGAGCTGTTTTTT
j_call: TRBJ2-2; clone_size: NA; d_call: NA; v_call: TRBV4-3; cdr3_aa: CASSPGAEPHTGELFF; cdr3_nt: TGCGCCAGCAGCCCCGGGGCCGAACCCCACACCGGGGAGCTGTTTTTT
j_call: TRBJ1-2; clone_size: NA; d_call: NA; v_call: TRBV12-3/TRBV12-4; cdr3_aa: CATGGYGYTF; cdr3_nt: TGTGCCACCGGGGGGTATGGCTACACCTTC
j_call: TRBJ1-2; clone_size: NA; d_call: TRBD1; v_call: TRBV12-5; cdr3_aa: CASGLVGTDYGYTF; cdr3_nt: TGTGCTAGTGGTTTGGTAGGGACAGACTATGGCTACACCTTC
j_call: TRBJ2-4; clone_size: NA; d_call: TRBD1; v_call: TRBV18; cdr3_aa: CASSPQGADIQYF; cdr3_nt: TGTGCCAGCTCTCCGCAGGGGGCGGACATTCAGTACTTC
j_call: TRBJ2-5; clone_size: NA; d_call: TRBD2; v_call: TRBV11-3; cdr3_aa: CASSPTSVETQYF; cdr3_nt: TGTGCCAGCAGCCCTACTAGCGTTGAGACCCAGTACTTC
j_call: TRBJ1-6; clone_size: NA; d_call: TRBD1; v_call: TRBV6-2/TRBV6-3; cdr3_aa: CASSYKTGAISSYNSPLHF; cdr3_nt: TGTGCCAGCAGTTACAAGACAGGGGCGATAAGCTCCTATAATTCACCCCTCCACTTT
j_call: TRBJ1-2; clone_size: NA; d_call: NA; v_call: TRBV19; cdr3_aa: CASSASGLNYGYTF; cdr3_nt: TGTGCCAGTAGTGCCTCAGGGTTAAACTATGGCTACACCTTC
j_call: TRBJ2-5; clone_size: NA; d_call: TRBD2; v_call: TRBV27; cdr3_aa: CASSLGLAGVQETQYF; cdr3_nt: TGTGCCAGCAGTTTAGGGCTAGCGGGGGTCCAAGAGACCCAGTACTTC